This TCR beta chain is drawn from a study of T cell responses to AZD1222 COVID-19 vaccine. The data were produced by immunoSEQ multiplex PCR, yet TCRdb's version contains in-frame clones alone and is incomplete. The sample includes fewer than 250,000 clones, under 95% seen only once; the top ten take over 0.95%. The germline V gene encodes CDR1 SGHVS and CDR2 FQNEAQ. This CDR3 is built from 16 residues. The V end was cut by 3 bases, the J end by 0 bases, with 12 bases between. The receptor comes from an adult in good health. The rearrangement joins TRBV7-8 to TRBJ1-3; maybe TRBD1 (5 bases). Material: peripheral blood, obtained on day 0 of MenACWY control vaccination. CDR3 nucleotides: TGTGCCAGCAGCTTTATGCAGGGACTCTCTGGAAACACCATATATTTT. This sequence encodes CASSFMQGLSGNTIYF.